Listed here are 16 T cell receptor beta chains from one sample, sequenced in a study of cytomegalovirus exposure and HLA in healthy donors. Sequencing was performed with immunoSEQ multiplex PCR; in TCRdb, only in-frame clones are kept and a portion is missing. The sample consists of about 140,000 clones, 80% to 90% of them appearing once. The specimen sequenced was PBMCs. The source of these receptors is a man younger than 30 in good health and CMV-seronegative.

The rearrangement uses TRBV5-6 and TRBJ2-3; D not resolved. The V end lost 3 bases, the J end lost 5 bases, and 13 bases lay between the germline ends. There are 14 residues in the CDR3. Germline V gene sequence: CDR1 SGHDT, CDR2 YYEEEE. The CDR3: CASSYSGLGDTQYF. The CDR3 DNA is TGTGCCAGCAGCTACAGTGGTCTTGGAGATACGCAGTATTTT.

This rearrangement joins TRBV10-3 to TRBJ2-5; 7 nucleotides align to TRBD1. The CDR3 sequence is 14 residues long. After removal of 10 bases from V and 2 bases from J, the junction contained 10 bases not matched to a gene. Germline loops: CDR1 ENHRY, CDR2 SYGVKD. DNA of the CDR3: TGTGCCACCTCCGACGGACAGGTTCAAGAGACCCAGTACTTC. It specifies CATSDGQVQETQYF.

In this sample, this clone turned up a few times. The rearrangement uses TRBV2 and TRBJ1-2; TRBD1 is a possible D gene (6 bases). Germline lookup yields CDR1 SNHLY and CDR2 FYNNEI. Between the trimmed V and J ends, which lost 3 bases and 5 bases, there was a span of 10 bases. The CDR3 length is 13 residues. CDR3 nucleotide sequence: TGTGCCAGCAGTGACGTCGGACAGTATGGCTACACCTTC. Its translation is CASSDVGQYGYTF.

The chain combines TRBV25-1 with TRBJ1-2; TRBD1 matches 7 bases. CDR3 length: 13 amino acids. Losses at the gene ends were 5 bases for V and 6 bases for J; bases not matched to a gene: 6. Germline V CDR1 and CDR2: MGHDK, SYGVNS. CDR3 nucleotides: TGTGCCAGCAGTACGACAGGGCAGGATGGCTACACCTTC. It yields the protein CASSTTGQDGYTF.

A single count supports this clone. The chain joins TRBV18 to TRBJ1-1, with D perhaps matching TRBD1 (6 bases). V gave up 0 bases and J gave up 4 bases, with 21 bases separating them. In germline, CDR1 is KGHSH, CDR2 LQKENI. This CDR3 comprises 18 residues. The CDR3, as DNA: TGTGCCAGCTCACCACCTATTCAGGGGAGGGATTGGAGCACTGAAGCTTTCTTT. Translation gives CASSPPIQGRDWSTEAFF.

This chain uses TRBV11-2 with TRBJ2-2; a possible D gene is TRBD2 (6 bases). The germline V gene encodes CDR1 SGHAT and CDR2 FQNNGV. This CDR3 spans 16 amino acids. Trimming removed 7 bases at V and 4 bases at J, with 19 bases between. The CDR3 is CASNRDSGGVTGELFF. CDR3 DNA sequence: TGTGCCAGCAATAGAGATAGCGGAGGGGTCACCGGGGAGCTGTTTTTT.

The chain combines TRBV28 with TRBJ2-5; 7 bases are a match to TRBD2. V lost 6 bases to trimming and J lost 4 bases; unmatched junction nucleotides: 5. The CDR3 loop spans 13 amino acids. The germline V gene encodes CDR1 MDHEN and CDR2 SYDVKM. The CDR3 spells CASRVSGGETQYF. CDR3 nucleotide sequence: TGTGCCAGCAGGGTATCGGGGGGAGAGACCCAGTACTTC.

The CDR3 region is CAWSVPGGNTIYF. The DNA of the CDR3 is TGTGCCTGGAGTGTACCTGGGGGGAACACCATATATTTT. This rearrangement joins TRBV30 to TRBJ1-3; tentatively, D is TRBD1 (5 bases). There are 13 residues in the CDR3. V lost 0 bases and J 7 bases, leaving 10 bases between the germline ends. Germline-derived CDR1 and CDR2 are GTSNPN and SVGIG (reference sequence).

This clone was seen a single time. The chain employs TRBV21-1 and TRBJ2-3; TRBD2 reflects the table's D call only, with no check against the DNA. TRBV21-1 is shown as a pseudogene. This CDR3 contains 17 residues. In DNA form, the CDR3 reads TGTGCCAGCAGCAAACTCTGGGTAGCGGAGCCCACAGATACGCAGTATTTT. Translation: CASSKLWVAEPTDTQYF.

The V gene is TRBV6-5, the J gene TRBJ1-4; no firm D call. The germline CDR1 and CDR2 sequences are MNHEY and SVGAGI. The CDR3 loop spans 16 amino acids. V lost 0 bases to trimming and J lost 7 bases, with 15 bases between them. The CDR3: CASSYSGISAGEKLFF. CDR3 nucleotides: TGTGCCAGCAGTTACTCGGGAATATCGGCGGGTGAAAAACTGTTTTTT.

The chain is built from TRBV6-5 and TRBJ2-1, with D tentatively TRBD1 (6 bases). This CDR3 is 15 amino acids long. The ends were cut back, 2 bases at V and 4 bases at J, with 12 bases in the middle. CDR1 is MNHEY and CDR2 is SVGAGI in the germline V gene. CDR3 in amino acids: CASSYKLGQYNEQFF. CDR3 nucleotides: TGTGCCAGCAGTTACAAATTAGGACAGTACAATGAGCAGTTCTTC.

The V call is TRBV27, the J call TRBJ2-7, with 9 bases aligning to TRBD1. Germline loops: CDR1 MNHEY, CDR2 SMNVEV (reference sequence). The CDR3 runs 14 residues. The junction had 6 bases not matched to a gene; V was cut back by 5 bases and J by 4 bases. Here the CDR3 DNA reads TGTGCCAGCAGTCGGGACAGGGAGCGGTACGAGCAGTACTTC. This gives the protein CASSRDRERYEQYF.

This clone is a singleton in its sample. This chain connects TRBV25-1 to TRBJ1-6; TRBD1 matches at 8 bases. Per germline, CDR1 MGHDK and CDR2 SYGVNS. This CDR3 is built from 15 residues. V dropped 6 bases and J dropped 5; count of bases not matched to a gene: 6. The CDR3 loop reads CASRPDRGHNSPLHF. DNA of the CDR3: TGTGCCAGCAGACCCGACAGGGGCCATAATTCACCCCTCCACTTT.

The chain carries TRBV2 and TRBJ2-1; 8 bases align to TRBD1. Germline CDR1 reads SNHLY; CDR2 reads FYNNEI. The CDR3 covers 12 residues. The ends lost 10 bases at V and 4 bases at J; junction bases unmatched: 3. CDR3 DNA: TGTGCCAACCGACAGGGGTACAATGAGCAGTTCTTC. The encoded protein is CANRQGYNEQFF. The full variable domain, with the rest looked up from reference TRBV2 and TRBJ2-1, is EPEVTQTPSHQVTQMGQEVILRCVPISNHLYFYWYRQILGQKVEFLVSFYNNEISEKSEIFDDQFSVERPDGSNFTLKIRSTKLEDSAMYFCANRQGYNEQFFGPGTRLTVL.

The chain employs TRBV7-9 and TRBJ2-2; 10 nucleotides agree with TRBD1. The V and J ends lost 5 bases and 7 bases, in that order; junction bases with no gene match: 7. Germline V gives CDR1 SEHNR, CDR2 FQNEAQ (reference sequence). The CDR3 contains 15 residues. The CDR3 DNA reads as TGTGCCAGCAGCCTGGGACAGGGGAGGAACGGGGAGCTGTTTTTT. Residues: CASSLGQGRNGELFF.

The chain combines TRBV28 with TRBJ2-2; TRBD1 might be the D (5 bases). The ends were cut back, 8 bases at V and 5 bases at J, with 15 bases in the middle. The CDR3 is made up of 14 amino acids. CDR1 and CDR2 from the germline V gene are MDHEN and SYDVKM. The CDR3 region has the DNA TGTGCCAGCCACGAGCTGGGGCGGACCGGGGAGCTGTTTTTT. Protein product: CASHELGRTGELFF.